The present entry profiles one T cell receptor (beta chain) with its context. The antigen is undetermined. This sample was included in a study of identical twins. Through template switching, a universal primer site was introduced, and the cDNA contained unique molecular identifiers. TCRdb itself ran the 5' RACE reads through MiXCR, one entry per CDR3 protein. The table shows 1.5 million to 2 million distinct CDR3 sequences, with roughly a third occurring only once. Findings and caveats of the study: Out-of-frame alpha sequences shared by twins showed excess low generation probability. Excess twin sharing in beta out-of-frame sequences was weaker. Cross-sectional statistics, not tracking of the same donors, supported the conclusions.

Sequencing was performed on cord blood. This receptor was identified in a newborn girl in good health.

CDR3 nucleotide sequence: TGCAGCGTTGACAGGGGTAGCGCAGATACGCAGTATTTT. It yields the protein CSVDRGSADTQYF. The rearrangement joins TRBV29-1 to TRBJ2-3, with D possibly being TRBD1 (6 bases). This CDR3 comprises 13 residues. V lost 3 bases and J lost 4, with 11 bases in between. Germline V gene data show CDR1 as SQVTM and CDR2 as ANQGSEA.